The sequence of this T cell receptor beta chain was determined in a study of beta chain features in type 1 diabetes. Study observations and caveats: For patients and controls alike, PCR might favor shorter templates to the same degree. For Type 1 diabetes patients, all four CD4+ subsets carried TCRB CDR3s that were moderately but significantly shorter.

Trimming removed 10 bases from V and 5 bases from J; junction bases left unmatched: 2. From germline, CDR1 is LNHDA and CDR2 SQIVND (reference sequence). The CDR3 is 11 residues long. Sequenced material consisted of expressed TCRB transcripts (all of the isolated RNA was reverse transcribed). This table comes from immunoSEQ multiplex PCR, and its TCRdb copy is limited to in-frame clones, with some not included. Found here are about 240,000 clones, approximately 15% of them singletons; the top ten hold almost 0.02%. This clone was found a few times. What it binds is unknown. The sequenced material came from naive CD4+ T cells from blood. The TCR was taken from a man aged 30 to 45 with type 1 diabetes. The V call is TRBV19, the J call TRBJ2-5, with 9 bases fitting TRBD1. In nucleotides, the CDR3 is TGTGCCACCGGACAGGGGGAGACCCAGTACTTC. It yields the protein CATGQGETQYF.